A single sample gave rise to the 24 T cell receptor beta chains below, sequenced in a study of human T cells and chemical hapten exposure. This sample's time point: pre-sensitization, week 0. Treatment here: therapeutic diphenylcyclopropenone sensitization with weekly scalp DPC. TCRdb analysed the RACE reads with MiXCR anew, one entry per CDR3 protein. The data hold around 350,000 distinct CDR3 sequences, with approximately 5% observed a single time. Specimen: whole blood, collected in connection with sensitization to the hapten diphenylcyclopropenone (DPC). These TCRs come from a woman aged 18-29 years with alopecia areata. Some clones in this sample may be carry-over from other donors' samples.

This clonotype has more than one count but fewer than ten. DNA of the CDR3: TGTGCCAGCAGGCAAATACCCGACCGCGAAGGAAATGGCTACACCTTC. Translated, it gives CASRQIPDREGNGYTF. The J gene is TRBJ1-2, the V gene TRBV27; no definite D call. V lost 6 bases and J lost 6, with 23 bases in between. CDR1 is MNHEY, CDR2 SMNVEV, per germline (reference sequence). The CDR3 is 16 residues long.

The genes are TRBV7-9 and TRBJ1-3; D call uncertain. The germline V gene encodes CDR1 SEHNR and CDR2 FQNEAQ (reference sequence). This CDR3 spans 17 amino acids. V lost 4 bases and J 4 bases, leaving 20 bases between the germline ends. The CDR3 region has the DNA TGTGCCAGCAGCTCGAAACAGTGGTTCAAAAGAGGAAACACCATATATTTT. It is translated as CASSSKQWFKRGNTIYF. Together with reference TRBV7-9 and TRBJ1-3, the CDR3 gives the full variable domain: DTGVSQNPRHKITKRGQNVTFRCDPISEHNRLYWYRQTLGQGPEFLTYFQNEAQLEKSRLLSDRFSAERPKGSFSTLEIQRTEQGDSAMYLCASSSKQWFKRGNTIYFGEGSWLTVV.

This chain's CDR3 is CASSTDRIGNSPLHF. The CDR3 region has the DNA TGTGCCAGCAGCACGGACAGGATAGGGAATTCACCCCTCCACTTT. This sequence joins TRBV7-8 and TRBJ1-6; 7 nucleotides line up with TRBD1. The V segment lost 5 bases and the J segment 7 bases; nucleotides outside the gene matches: 8. Germline CDR1 reads SGHVS; CDR2 reads FQNEAQ. The CDR3 is 15 residues long.

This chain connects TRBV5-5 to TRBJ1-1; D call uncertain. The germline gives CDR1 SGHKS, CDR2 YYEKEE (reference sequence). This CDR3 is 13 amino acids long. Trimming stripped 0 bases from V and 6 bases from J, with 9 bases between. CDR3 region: CASSLDRLAEAFF. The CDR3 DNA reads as TGTGCCAGCAGCTTGGATAGGTTAGCTGAAGCTTTCTTT.

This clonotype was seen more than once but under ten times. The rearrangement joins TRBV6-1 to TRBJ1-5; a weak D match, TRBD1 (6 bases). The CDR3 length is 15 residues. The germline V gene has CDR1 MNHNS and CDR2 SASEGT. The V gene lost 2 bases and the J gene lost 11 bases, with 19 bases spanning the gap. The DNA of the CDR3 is TGTGCCAGCAGTGAATCGACAGAGGCGGGACAAGCCCAGCATTTT. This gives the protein CASSESTEAGQAQHF.

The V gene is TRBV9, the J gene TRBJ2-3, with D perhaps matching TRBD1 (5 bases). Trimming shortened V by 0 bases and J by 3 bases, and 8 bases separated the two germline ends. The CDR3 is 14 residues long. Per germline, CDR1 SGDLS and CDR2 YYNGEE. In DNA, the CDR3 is TGTGCCAGCAGCGTAGTTTCAGGGACAGATACGCAGTATTTT. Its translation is CASSVVSGTDTQYF.

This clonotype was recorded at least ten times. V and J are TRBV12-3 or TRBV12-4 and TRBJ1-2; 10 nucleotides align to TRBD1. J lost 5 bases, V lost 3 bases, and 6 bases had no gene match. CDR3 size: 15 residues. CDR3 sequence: CASSFPTGGQYGYTF. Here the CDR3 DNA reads TGTGCCAGCAGTTTCCCGACAGGGGGCCAGTATGGCTACACCTTC.

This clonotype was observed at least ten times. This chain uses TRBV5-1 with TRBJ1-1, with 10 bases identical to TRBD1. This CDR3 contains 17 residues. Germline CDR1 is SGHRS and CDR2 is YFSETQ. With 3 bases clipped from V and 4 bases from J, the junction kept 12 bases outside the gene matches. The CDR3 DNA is TGCGCCAGCAGCTCGTCCCGGGACAGGGGTTGGGCCACTGAAGCTTTCTTT. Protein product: CASSSSRDRGWATEAFF.

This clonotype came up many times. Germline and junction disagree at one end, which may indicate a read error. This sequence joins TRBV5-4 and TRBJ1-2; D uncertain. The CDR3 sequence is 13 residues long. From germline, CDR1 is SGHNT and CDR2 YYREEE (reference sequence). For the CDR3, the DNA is TGCGCCAGCAGCTTGGAAGGAGGGTATGGCTACACCTTC. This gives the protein CASSLEGGYGYTF.

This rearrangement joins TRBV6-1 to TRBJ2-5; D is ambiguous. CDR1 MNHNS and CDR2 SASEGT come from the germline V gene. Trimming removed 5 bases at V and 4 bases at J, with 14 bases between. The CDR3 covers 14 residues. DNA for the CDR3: TGTGCCAGCAGTTCGGGCTCTTTGGGAGAGACCCAGTACTTC. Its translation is CASSSGSLGETQYF.

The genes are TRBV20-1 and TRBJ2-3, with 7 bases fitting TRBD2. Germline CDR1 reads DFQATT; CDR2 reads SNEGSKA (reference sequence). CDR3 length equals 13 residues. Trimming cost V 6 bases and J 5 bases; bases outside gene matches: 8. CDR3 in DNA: TGCAGTGCCCTGGGGGGGGACGGAGATACGCAGTATTTT. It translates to CSALGGDGDTQYF.

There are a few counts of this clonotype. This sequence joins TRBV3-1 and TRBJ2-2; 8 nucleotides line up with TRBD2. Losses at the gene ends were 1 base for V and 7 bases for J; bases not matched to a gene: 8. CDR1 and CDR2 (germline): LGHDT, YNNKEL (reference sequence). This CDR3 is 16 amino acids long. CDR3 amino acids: CASSQVSGVQIGELFF. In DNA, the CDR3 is TGTGCCAGCAGCCAAGTTAGCGGGGTCCAAATCGGGGAGCTGTTTTTT. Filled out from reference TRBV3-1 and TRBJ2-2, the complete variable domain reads DTAVSQTPKYLVTQMGNDKSIKCEQNLGHDTMYWYKQDSKKFLKIMFSYNNKELIINETVPNRFSPKSPDKAHLNLHINSLELGDSAVYFCASSQVSGVQIGELFFGEGSRLTVL.

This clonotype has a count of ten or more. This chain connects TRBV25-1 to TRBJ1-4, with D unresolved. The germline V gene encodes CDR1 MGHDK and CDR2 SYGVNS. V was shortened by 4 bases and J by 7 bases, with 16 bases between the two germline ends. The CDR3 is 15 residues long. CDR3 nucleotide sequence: TGTGCCAGCAGTGTCATTCTCCAATCGGGTGAAAAACTGTTTTTT. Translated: CASSVILQSGEKLFF.

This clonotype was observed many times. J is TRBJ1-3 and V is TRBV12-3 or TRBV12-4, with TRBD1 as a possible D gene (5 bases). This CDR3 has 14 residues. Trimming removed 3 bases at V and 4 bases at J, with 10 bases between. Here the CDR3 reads CASSFRTGGNTIYF. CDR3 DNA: TGTGCCAGCAGTTTTCGAACAGGCGGAAACACCATATATTTT.

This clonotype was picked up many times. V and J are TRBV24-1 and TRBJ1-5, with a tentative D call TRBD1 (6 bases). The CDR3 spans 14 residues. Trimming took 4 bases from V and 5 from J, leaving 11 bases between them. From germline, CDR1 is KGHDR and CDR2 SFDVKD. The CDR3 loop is CATSEPDSYQPQHF. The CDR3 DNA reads TGTGCCACCAGTGAGCCGGACAGTTATCAGCCCCAGCATTTT.

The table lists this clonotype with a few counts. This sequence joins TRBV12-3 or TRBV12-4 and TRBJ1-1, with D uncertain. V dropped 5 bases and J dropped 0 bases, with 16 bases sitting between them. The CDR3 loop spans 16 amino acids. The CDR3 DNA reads TGTGCCAGCAGTGCCAGGTTGGGGAAAATGAACACTGAAGCTTTCTTT. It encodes CASSARLGKMNTEAFF.

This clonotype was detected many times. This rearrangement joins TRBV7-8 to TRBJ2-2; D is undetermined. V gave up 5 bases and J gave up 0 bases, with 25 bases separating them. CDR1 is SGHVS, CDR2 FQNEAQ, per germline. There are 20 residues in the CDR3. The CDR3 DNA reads TGTGCCAGCAGCGAAATAAATTTACGAACGCCCCGAGCGAACACCGGGGAGCTGTTTTTT. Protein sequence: CASSEINLRTPRANTGELFF.

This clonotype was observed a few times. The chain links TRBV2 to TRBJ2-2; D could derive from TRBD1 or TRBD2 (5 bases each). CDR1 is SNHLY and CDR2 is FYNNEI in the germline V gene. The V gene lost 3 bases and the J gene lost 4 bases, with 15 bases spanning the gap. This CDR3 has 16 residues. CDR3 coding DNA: TGTGCCAGCAGTGAGCTGGGGGTTAGTAGCACCGGGGAGCTGTTTTTT. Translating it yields CASSELGVSSTGELFF. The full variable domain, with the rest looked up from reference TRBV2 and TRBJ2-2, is EPEVTQTPSHQVTQMGQEVILRCVPISNHLYFYWYRQILGQKVEFLVSFYNNEISEKSEIFDDQFSVERPDGSNFTLKIRSTKLEDSAMYFCASSELGVSSTGELFFGEGSRLTVL.

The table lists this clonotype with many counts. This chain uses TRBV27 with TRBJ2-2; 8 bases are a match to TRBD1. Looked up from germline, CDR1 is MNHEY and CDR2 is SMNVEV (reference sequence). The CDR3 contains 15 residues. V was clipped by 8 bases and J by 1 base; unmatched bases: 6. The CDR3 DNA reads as TGTGCCAGCCTTCCCGGGACAGGGAACACCGGGGAGCTGTTTTTT. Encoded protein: CASLPGTGNTGELFF.

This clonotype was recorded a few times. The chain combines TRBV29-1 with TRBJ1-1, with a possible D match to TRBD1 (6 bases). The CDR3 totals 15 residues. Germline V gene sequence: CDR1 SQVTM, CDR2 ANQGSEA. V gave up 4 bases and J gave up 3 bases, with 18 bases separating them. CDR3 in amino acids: CSVGGALTEDTEAFF. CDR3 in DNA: TGCAGCGTTGGGGGGGCGTTAACGGAGGACACTGAAGCTTTCTTT.

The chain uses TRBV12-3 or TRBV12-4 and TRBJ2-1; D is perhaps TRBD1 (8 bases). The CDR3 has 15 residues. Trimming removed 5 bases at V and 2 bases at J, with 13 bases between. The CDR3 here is CASSTGGVPYNEQFF. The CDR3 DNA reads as TGTGCCAGCAGTACAGGGGGGGTTCCCTACAATGAGCAGTTCTTC.

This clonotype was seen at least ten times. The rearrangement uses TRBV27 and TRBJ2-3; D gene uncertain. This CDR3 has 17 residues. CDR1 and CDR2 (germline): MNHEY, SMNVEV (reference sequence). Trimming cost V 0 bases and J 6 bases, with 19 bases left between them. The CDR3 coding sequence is TGTGCCAGCAGTTTATCCACAGTGGTGCACGGACCGGATACGCAGTATTTT. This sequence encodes CASSLSTVVHGPDTQYF.

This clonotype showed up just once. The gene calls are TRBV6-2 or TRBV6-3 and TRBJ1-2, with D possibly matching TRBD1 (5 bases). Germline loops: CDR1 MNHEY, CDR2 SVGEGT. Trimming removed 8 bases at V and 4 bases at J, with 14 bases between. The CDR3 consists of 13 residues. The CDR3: CASGLDSLYGYTF. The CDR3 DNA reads TGTGCCAGCGGACTAGACAGCCTCTATGGCTACACCTTC.

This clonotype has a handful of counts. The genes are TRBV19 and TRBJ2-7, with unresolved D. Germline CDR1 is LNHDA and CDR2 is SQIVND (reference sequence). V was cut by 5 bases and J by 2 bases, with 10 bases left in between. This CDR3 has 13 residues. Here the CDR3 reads CASSPSVAYEQYF. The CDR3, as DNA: TGTGCCAGTAGTCCCTCAGTGGCCTACGAGCAGTACTTC.